The present entry profiles one T cell receptor (beta chain) with its context. Its specificity is unknown. This CDR3 region has 15 residues. Losses at the gene ends were 3 bases for V and 5 bases for J; bases not matched to a gene: 6. Germline V gene lookup returns CDR1 LGHNA and CDR2 YSLEER. The source of the sample is a study of cytomegalovirus exposure and HLA in healthy donors. Assay used: immunoSEQ multiplex PCR; TCRdb lists only in-frame clones, some missing. Here the sample spans some 170,000 clones, roughly 86% being singletons. Study results and limitations: The authors enumerated over 150 TCR beta chains as linked to cytomegalovirus. The CMV antigen specificity of a few CMV-associated chains was confirmed through in vitro analysis. Most TCR sequences were seen very rarely across donors, but some public TCRs occurred in many. Using the classifier, cytomegalovirus status was reportedly diagnosed with high specificity and sensitivity.

The sequenced material came from PBMCs. This receptor was identified in a man younger than 40 in good health and CMV-seropositive. The V and J genes are TRBV4-3 and TRBJ2-2; TRBD1 matches 7 bases. The DNA of the CDR3 is TGCGCCAGCAGCCACACGCGGACAGGAACCGGGGAGCTGTTTTTT. Its protein is CASSHTRTGTGELFF.